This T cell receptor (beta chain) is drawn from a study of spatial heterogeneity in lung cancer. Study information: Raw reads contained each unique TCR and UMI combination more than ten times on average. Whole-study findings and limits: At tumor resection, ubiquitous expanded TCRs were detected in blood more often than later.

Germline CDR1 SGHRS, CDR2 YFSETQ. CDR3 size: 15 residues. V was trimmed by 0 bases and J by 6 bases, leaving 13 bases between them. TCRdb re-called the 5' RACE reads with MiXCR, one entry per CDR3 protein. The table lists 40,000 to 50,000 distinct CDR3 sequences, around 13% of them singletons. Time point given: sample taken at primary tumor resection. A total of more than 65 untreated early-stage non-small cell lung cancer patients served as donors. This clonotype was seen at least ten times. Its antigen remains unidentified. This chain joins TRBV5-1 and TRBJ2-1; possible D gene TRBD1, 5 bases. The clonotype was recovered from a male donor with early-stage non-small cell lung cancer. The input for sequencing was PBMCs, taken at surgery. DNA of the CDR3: TGCGCCAGCAGCTTGGTACAGGCCGGTCGCAATGAGCAGTTCTTC. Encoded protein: CASSLVQAGRNEQFF.